A selection of T cell receptor beta chains follows, all from one sample in a study of blood T cell repertoires in COVID-19. Measured with immunoSEQ multiplex PCR; TCRdb has only the in-frame clones, and not every one. In the table there are tens of thousands of clones, about 80% of which are singletons. The sequencing input was peripheral blood. These receptors were taken from a man in his 70s with active COVID-19. The conserved cysteine and the conserved F or W are not part of the CDR3 here. The order of the fields is CDR3 length, J gene, V gene, CDR3 protein.

12	TRBJ1-5	TRBV27	ASSLGVPNQPQH
14	TRBJ2-5	TRBV2	ASSEPRDRGRETQY
11	TRBJ1-2	TRBV18	ASSGDSPTGYT
14	TRBJ1-4	TRBV4-1	ASSRRAQQGSEKLF
10	TRBJ2-4	TRBV30	AWSVGGNIQY
13	TRBJ2-4	TRBV18	ASSPGTGGKNIQY
13	TRBJ2-5	TRBV4-3	ASSQDIGQRETQY
13	TRBJ2-2	TRBV15	ATGWTGSNTGELF
14	TRBJ1-1	TRBV24-1	ATSDSKTGPNTEAF
13	TRBJ1-6	TRBV6-1	ASSEARTGDSPLH
9	TRBJ2-1	TRBV14	ASSQGIVQF
12	TRBJ2-7	TRBV29-1	SAGAGGSTYEQY
13	TRBJ1-2	TRBV19	ASSPWGGLAGGYT
13	TRBJ1-4	TRBV5-1	ASSTGQGTNEKLF
13	TRBJ1-2	TRBV5-4	ASSSGTAYNYGYT
11	TRBJ2-5	TRBV5-1	ASRRGLQETQY
11	TRBJ1-5	TRBV30	AWSGQGGQPQH
17	TRBJ1-4	TRBV3-1/TRBV3-2	ASSQEGSNVGRAGEKLF
13	TRBJ1-1	TRBV5-1	ASSSPMTGNTEAF
12	TRBJ1-1	TRBV7-9	ASSPGQGALEAF
14	TRBJ1-4	TRBV18	ASSPIPGQTNEKLF
9	TRBJ2-3	TRBV20-1	SATLTDTQY
14	TRBJ1-3	TRBV12-1	ASSYLRFSSGNTIY
13	TRBJ1-2	TRBV19	ASSIGGLQGYGYT
13	TRBJ1-4	TRBV4-1	ASSQVPGMNEKLF
12	TRBJ1-1	TRBV7-3	ASSHRVGVTEAF
13	TRBJ2-1	TRBV5-5	ASSLASGGDNEQF
13	TRBJ2-4	TRBV7-3	ASSLIGGIGGIQY
10	TRBJ1-4	TRBV21-1	ASGAQGEKLF
16	TRBJ1-1	TRBV19	ASSMQWGQASKRPEAF
10	TRBJ1-6	TRBV12-3/TRBV12-4	ASTWSNSPLH
11	TRBJ1-2	TRBV2	ASSGGTGAGYT
15	TRBJ2-1	TRBV18	ASSPPAGTGVSNEQF
9	TRBJ2-7	TRBV14	ASSAGGEQY
12	TRBJ2-2	TRBV2	ASNEGGSTGELF
11	TRBJ1-1	TRBV30	AWSPPGYVGAF
14	TRBJ1-5	TRBV7-9	ASSLVWGDSNQPQH
11	TRBJ2-4	TRBV7-9	ATNRGGKNIQY
14	TRBJ1-1	TRBV6-2/TRBV6-3	ASSYPTPGGNTEAF
12	TRBJ1-3	TRBV6-2/TRBV6-3	ASSKITPGNTIY
13	TRBJ1-5	TRBV19	ASSTQGSGNQPQH
13	TRBJ1-2	TRBV3-1/TRBV3-2	ASRDRLEPNYGYT
13	TRBJ2-5	TRBV9	ASSVGAGGGETQY
12	TRBJ1-5	TRBV19	ASTDRPLGQPQH
13	TRBJ2-7	TRBV28	ASSHYGGLKDEQY
13	TRBJ2-7	TRBV27	ASSLGGQGLYEQY
10	TRBJ2-5	TRBV10-1	ASRGEKETQY
13	TRBJ1-6	TRBV18	ASSPPHLRESPLH
13	TRBJ2-7	TRBV2	ASSPRGGASYEQY